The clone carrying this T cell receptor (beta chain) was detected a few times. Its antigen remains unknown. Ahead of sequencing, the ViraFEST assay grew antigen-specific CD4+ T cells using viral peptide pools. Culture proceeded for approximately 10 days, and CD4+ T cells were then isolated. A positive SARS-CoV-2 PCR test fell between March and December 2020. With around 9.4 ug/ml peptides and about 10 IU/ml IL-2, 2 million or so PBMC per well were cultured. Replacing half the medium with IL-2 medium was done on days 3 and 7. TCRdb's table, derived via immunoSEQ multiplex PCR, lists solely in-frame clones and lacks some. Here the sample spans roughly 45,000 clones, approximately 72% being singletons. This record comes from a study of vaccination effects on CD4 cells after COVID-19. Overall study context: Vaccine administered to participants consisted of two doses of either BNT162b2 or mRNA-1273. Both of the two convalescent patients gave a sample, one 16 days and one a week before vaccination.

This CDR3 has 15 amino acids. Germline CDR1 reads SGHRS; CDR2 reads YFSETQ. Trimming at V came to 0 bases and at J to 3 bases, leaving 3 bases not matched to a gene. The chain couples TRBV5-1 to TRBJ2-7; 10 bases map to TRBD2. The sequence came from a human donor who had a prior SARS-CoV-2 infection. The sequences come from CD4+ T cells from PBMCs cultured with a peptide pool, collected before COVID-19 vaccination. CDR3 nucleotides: TGCGCCAGCAGCTTGGGTTCTAGCGGGGGCTACGAGCAGTACTTC. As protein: CASSLGSSGGYEQYF.